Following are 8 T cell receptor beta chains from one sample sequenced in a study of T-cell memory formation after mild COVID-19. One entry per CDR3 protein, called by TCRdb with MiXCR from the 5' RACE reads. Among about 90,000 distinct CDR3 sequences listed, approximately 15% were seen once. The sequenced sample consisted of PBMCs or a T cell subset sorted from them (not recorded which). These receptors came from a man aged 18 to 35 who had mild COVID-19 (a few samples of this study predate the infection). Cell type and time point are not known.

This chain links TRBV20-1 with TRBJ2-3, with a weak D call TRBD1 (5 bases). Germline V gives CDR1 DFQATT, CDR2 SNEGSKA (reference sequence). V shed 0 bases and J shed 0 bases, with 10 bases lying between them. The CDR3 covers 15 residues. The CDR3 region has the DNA TGCAGTGCTAGAGATTTCAGGGTTAGCACAGATACGCAGTATTTT. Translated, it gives CSARDFRVSTDTQYF.

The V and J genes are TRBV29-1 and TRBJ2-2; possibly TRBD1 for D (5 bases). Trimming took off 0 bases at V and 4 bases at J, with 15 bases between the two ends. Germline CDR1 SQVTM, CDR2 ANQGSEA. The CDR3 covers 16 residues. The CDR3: CSVEDPRTTSTGELFF. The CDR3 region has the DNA TGCAGCGTTGAAGATCCAAGGACAACGAGCACCGGGGAGCTGTTTTTT.

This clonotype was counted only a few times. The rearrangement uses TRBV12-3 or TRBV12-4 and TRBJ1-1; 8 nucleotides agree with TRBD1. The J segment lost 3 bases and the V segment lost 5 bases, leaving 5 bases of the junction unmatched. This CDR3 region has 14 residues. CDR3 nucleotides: TGTGCCAGCAGTCTAACGACAGGGGACACTGAAGCTTTCTTT. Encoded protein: CASSLTTGDTEAFF.

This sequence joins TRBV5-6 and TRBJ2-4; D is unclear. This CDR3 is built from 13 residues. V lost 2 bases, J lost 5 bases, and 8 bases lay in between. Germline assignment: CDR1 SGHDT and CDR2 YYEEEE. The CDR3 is CASSFSSQNIQYF. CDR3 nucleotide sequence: TGTGCCAGCAGCTTCTCGAGCCAAAACATTCAGTACTTC.

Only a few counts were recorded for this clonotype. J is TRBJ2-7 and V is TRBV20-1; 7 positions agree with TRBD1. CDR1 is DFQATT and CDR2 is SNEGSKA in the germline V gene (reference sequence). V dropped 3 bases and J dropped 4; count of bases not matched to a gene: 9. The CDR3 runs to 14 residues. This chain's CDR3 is CSARSGQKRYEQYV. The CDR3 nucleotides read TGCAGTGCTAGGTCGGGACAGAAAAGATACGAGCAGTACGTC.

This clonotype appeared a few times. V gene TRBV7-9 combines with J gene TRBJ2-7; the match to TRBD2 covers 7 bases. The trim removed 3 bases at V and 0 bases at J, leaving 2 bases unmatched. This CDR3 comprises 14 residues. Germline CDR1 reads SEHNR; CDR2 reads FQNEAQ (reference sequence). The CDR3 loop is CASSFGGFSYEQYV. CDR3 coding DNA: TGTGCCAGCAGCTTCGGGGGGTTCTCCTACGAGCAGTACGTC.

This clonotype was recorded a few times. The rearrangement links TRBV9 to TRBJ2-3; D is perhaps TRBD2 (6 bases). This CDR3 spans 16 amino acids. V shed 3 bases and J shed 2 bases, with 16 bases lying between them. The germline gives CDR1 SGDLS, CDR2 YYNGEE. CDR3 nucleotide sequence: TGTGCCAGCAGCGGGGATACGGGGGACCCCACAGATACGCAGTATTTT. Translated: CASSGDTGDPTDTQYF.

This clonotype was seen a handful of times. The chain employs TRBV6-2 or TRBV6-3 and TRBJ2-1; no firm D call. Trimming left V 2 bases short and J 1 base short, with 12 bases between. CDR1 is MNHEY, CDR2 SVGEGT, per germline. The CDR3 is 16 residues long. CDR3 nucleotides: TGTGCCAGCAGTTACCGGATGGATAAGTCCTACAATGAGCAGTTCTTC. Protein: CASSYRMDKSYNEQFF.